These 27 T cell receptor beta chains originate from one sample sequenced in a study of blood T cell repertoires in COVID-19. Method: immunoSEQ multiplex PCR; TCRdb's copy keeps in-frame clones and lacks some. The data hold over 100,000 clones, with more than 80% observed a single time. Sequences were obtained from peripheral blood. Receptor source: a woman in her sixties or seventies with acute or convalescent COVID-19.

V gene TRBV6-5 combines with J gene TRBJ2-1; 7 bases align to TRBD2. CDR3 length: 15 amino acids. The ends lost 6 bases at V and 8 bases at J; junction bases unmatched: 13. The germline V gene has CDR1 MNHEY and CDR2 SVGAGI. The CDR3 nucleotides are TGTGCCAGCAGAACCGGGACTACACTCCCCGATGAGCAGTTCTTC. This translates into CASRTGTTLPDEQFF.

The chain uses TRBV25-1 and TRBJ1-5, with D tentatively TRBD1 (5 bases). Looked up from germline, CDR1 is MGHDK and CDR2 is SYGVNS. The V end was cut by 7 bases, the J end by 2 bases, with 15 bases between. The CDR3 runs 15 residues. CDR3 residues: CASTPSGGGNQPQHF. The DNA for the CDR3 is TGTGCCAGCACCCCTTCAGGAGGGGGCAATCAGCCCCAGCATTTT.

The chain uses TRBV5-4 and TRBJ1-1; no definite D call. Germline CDR1 is SGHNT and CDR2 is YYREEE (reference sequence). Trimming pared 1 base from V and 0 bases from J, leaving 10 bases between. The CDR3 is made up of 15 amino acids. CDR3 loop: CASSLRDYLNTEAFF. CDR3 DNA sequence: TGTGCCAGCAGCTTGCGGGATTACCTGAACACTGAAGCTTTCTTT.

This chain links TRBV12-1 with TRBJ2-7; TRBD1, the table's D call, lacks a check against the DNA. TRBV12-1 has pseudogene status. The CDR3 is 15 residues long. In nucleotides, the CDR3 is TGTGCCAGCAGCTCCACAGGGGCGAAGGTTTACGAGCAGTACGTC. Translated: CASSSTGAKVYEQYV.

The chain links TRBV7-9 to TRBJ1-1; D is perhaps TRBD1 (5 bases). The V gene lost 3 bases and the J gene lost 3 bases, with 8 bases spanning the gap. CDR3 length equals 13 residues. Germline assignment: CDR1 SEHNR and CDR2 FQNEAQ (reference sequence). The CDR3: CASSFVTDTEAFF. CDR3 nucleotides: TGTGCCAGCAGCTTTGTGACAGACACTGAAGCTTTCTTT.

The rearrangement links TRBV4-1 to TRBJ2-1; D is unresolved. Per germline, CDR1 MGHRA and CDR2 YSYEKL. CDR3 size: 13 residues. The V end was cut by 0 bases, the J end by 13 bases, with 13 bases between. CDR3 sequence: CASSQDLMRSQFF. CDR3 in DNA: TGCGCCAGCAGCCAAGATCTTATGCGCTCCCAGTTCTTC.

This CDR3 reads CASSSEVGRAGTYTEAFF. The CDR3 DNA reads TGTGCCAGCAGTTCGGAGGTGGGCAGAGCCGGGACTTACACTGAAGCTTTCTTT. J is TRBJ1-1 and V is TRBV6-2 or TRBV6-3; TRBD1 might be the D (5 bases). Germline values: CDR1 MNHEY, CDR2 SVGEGT. The ends were cut back, 4 bases at V and 3 bases at J, with 24 bases in the middle. The CDR3 totals 18 residues.

This clone was observed a single time. V gene TRBV21-1 combines with J gene TRBJ2-7; TRBD1, the D gene given by the table, was not confirmed from the DNA. TRBV21-1 is given as a pseudogene. The CDR3 loop spans 15 amino acids. Written as DNA, the CDR3 is TGTGCCAGCAGCAGCAGGGGATCGAGAACCTACGAGCAGTACGTC. This sequence encodes CASSSRGSRTYEQYV.

The chain couples TRBV3-1 (or the pseudogene TRBV3-2) to TRBJ1-1; D might be TRBD1 (5 bases). With 0 bases removed from V and 5 bases from J, the gap between germline ends came to 13 bases. The length of the CDR3 is 15 residues. Per the germline V gene, CDR1 is LGHDT and CDR2 is YNNKEL (reference sequence). As DNA, the CDR3 is TGTGCCAGCAGCCAAGAGTCGGCAGGGAAAACTGAAGCTTTCTTT. This encodes CASSQESAGKTEAFF.

The rearrangement joins TRBV2 to TRBJ1-2, with 10 bases aligning to TRBD1. The V and J ends lost 4 bases and 8 bases, in that order; junction bases with no gene match: 7. This CDR3 contains 14 residues. Germline lookup yields CDR1 SNHLY and CDR2 FYNNEI. This CDR3 is CASSGDRGLRGYTF. Written as DNA, the CDR3 is TGTGCCAGCAGTGGGGACAGGGGACTTCGAGGCTACACCTTC.

V is TRBV7-2 and J is TRBJ1-6; 7 bases are shared with TRBD1. CDR3 length: 17 amino acids. The trim removed 2 bases at V and 4 bases at J, leaving 8 bases unmatched. CDR1 is SGHTA, CDR2 FQGNSA, per germline. Written as DNA, the CDR3 is TGTGCCAGCAGCTTAAGGGAAGGGGGCTTTTATAATTCACCCCTCCACTTT. Protein product: CASSLREGGFYNSPLHF.

V is TRBV3-1 (or the pseudogene TRBV3-2) and J is TRBJ2-7; no firm D call. The CDR3 consists of 12 residues. With 1 base removed from V and 4 bases from J, the gap between germline ends came to 5 bases. Looked up from germline, CDR1 is LGHDT and CDR2 is YNNKEL (reference sequence). The CDR3 sequence: CASSQVSYEQYF. DNA for the CDR3: TGTGCCAGCAGCCAAGTGTCGTACGAGCAGTACTTC.

This chain's CDR3 is CASSPREEGNTIYF. The CDR3 DNA is TGTGCCAGCAGCCCCCGGGAGGAAGGAAACACCATATATTTT. V is TRBV3-1 (or the pseudogene TRBV3-2) and J is TRBJ1-3; D unresolved. V dropped 4 bases and J dropped 4 bases, with 11 bases sitting between them. CDR3 length equals 14 residues. Germline V gene sequence: CDR1 LGHDT, CDR2 YNNKEL (reference sequence).

The J gene is TRBJ1-2, the V gene TRBV5-1, with D hard to call. CDR3 length: 13 residues. Trimming removed 0 bases from V and 8 bases from J, with 11 bases in between. The V gene's germline CDR1 is SGHRS and CDR2 YFSETQ. CDR3 nucleotides: TGCGCCAGCAGCTTGGCCGTAGATCGGGGCTACACCTTC. Protein: CASSLAVDRGYTF.

This chain connects TRBV19 to TRBJ2-3; 8 positions match TRBD1. This CDR3 has 14 residues. The germline gives CDR1 LNHDA, CDR2 SQIVND (reference sequence). J was trimmed by 7 bases and V by 8 bases; bases with no gene match: 11. CDR3 region: CASLGAGGLNTQYF. The CDR3 DNA sequence: TGTGCCAGTTTGGGGGCAGGGGGCCTTAATACGCAGTATTTT.

The chain employs TRBV27 and TRBJ2-7; TRBD1 agrees at 7 bases. V shed 2 bases, J shed 12 bases, and the junction held 4 bases outside the gene matches. Germline CDR1 and CDR2: MNHEY and SMNVEV (reference sequence). This CDR3 comprises 11 residues. The CDR3 sequence: CASSLRGGRYF. CDR3 DNA: TGTGCCAGCAGTTTACGAGGGGGCCGGTACTTC.

The rearrangement links TRBV6-5 to TRBJ1-4; 7 nucleotides line up with TRBD1. The germline CDR1 and CDR2 sequences are MNHEY and SVGAGI. The V segment lost 6 bases and the J segment 3 bases; nucleotides outside the gene matches: 7. The CDR3 covers 15 residues. Here the CDR3 reads CASSSITGANEKLFF. In DNA form, the CDR3 reads TGTGCCAGCAGCTCTATAACAGGGGCTAATGAAAAACTGTTTTTT.

The J gene is TRBJ1-2, the V gene TRBV9; 7 bases align to TRBD1. CDR1 is SGDLS and CDR2 is YYNGEE in the germline V gene. After removal of 3 bases from V and 4 bases from J, the junction contained 15 bases not matched to a gene. This CDR3 has 17 residues. This chain's CDR3 is CASSANPGLRQGYGYTF. CDR3 in DNA: TGTGCCAGCAGCGCTAACCCCGGCCTCAGACAGGGCTATGGCTACACCTTC.

The CDR3 coding sequence is TGTGCCAGCTCACCACTGCCGACAGACTATGGCTACACCTTC. Protein product: CASSPLPTDYGYTF. The chain couples TRBV18 to TRBJ1-2; perhaps TRBD1 as D (5 bases). V lost 1 base to trimming and J lost 3 bases, with 9 bases between them. The CDR3 sequence is 14 residues long. Germline CDR1 is KGHSH and CDR2 is LQKENI. Together with reference TRBV18 and TRBJ1-2, the CDR3 gives the full variable domain: NAGVMQNPRHLVRRRGQEARLRCSPMKGHSHVYWYRQLPEEGLKFMVYLQKENIIDESGMPKERFSAEFPKEGPSILRIQQVVRGDSAAYFCASSPLPTDYGYTFGSGTRLTVV.

The V gene is TRBV24-1, the J gene TRBJ2-3, with no clear D. Germline lookup yields CDR1 KGHDR and CDR2 SFDVKD. With 0 bases removed from V and 8 bases from J, the gap between germline ends came to 11 bases. CDR3 size: 14 residues. The DNA of the CDR3 is TGTGCCACCAGTGATTTGTTCCGTCCCCCTACGCAGTATTTT. It codes for CATSDLFRPPTQYF.

The CDR3 is CASSLNREEKLFF. CDR3 DNA sequence: TGTGCCAGCAGTTTAAACAGGGAAGAAAAACTGTTTTTT. The chain joins TRBV12-3 or TRBV12-4 to TRBJ1-4; possible D gene TRBD1, 6 bases. Trimming pared 2 bases from V and 8 bases from J, leaving 9 bases between. The CDR3 consists of 13 residues.

V and J are TRBV2 and TRBJ1-2, with 9 bases identical to TRBD1. The CDR3 has 15 residues. CDR1 is SNHLY and CDR2 is FYNNEI in the germline V gene. V lost 2 bases and J lost 3; bases outside the gene matches: 4. The CDR3 loop is CASSERDRVDYGYTF. CDR3 DNA: TGTGCCAGCAGTGAACGGGACAGGGTGGACTATGGCTACACCTTC. The full variable domain, its missing parts supplied by reference TRBV2 and TRBJ1-2, is EPEVTQTPSHQVTQMGQEVILRCVPISNHLYFYWYRQILGQKVEFLVSFYNNEISEKSEIFDDQFSVERPDGSNFTLKIRSTKLEDSAMYFCASSERDRVDYGYTFGSGTRLTVV.

The V and J genes are TRBV9 and TRBJ2-5, with D unresolved. CDR1 is SGDLS, CDR2 YYNGEE, per germline. The CDR3 spans 13 residues. Trimming stripped 0 bases from V and 7 bases from J, with 10 bases between. CDR3 amino acids: CASSVGGTGTQYF. The CDR3 nucleotides read TGTGCCAGCAGCGTAGGCGGCACCGGGACCCAGTACTTC.

The DNA for the CDR3 is TGTGCCTGCCGGGGGTCCCTTGCCACAGATACGCAGTATTTT. Translation gives CACRGSLATDTQYF. The V gene is TRBV2, the J gene TRBJ2-3; D might be TRBD2 (6 bases). Germline CDR1 and CDR2: SNHLY and FYNNEI. This CDR3 contains 14 residues. V was shortened by 11 bases and J by 2 bases, with 17 bases between the two germline ends.

This clone has only a few counts. The gene calls are TRBV28 and TRBJ2-1, with D hard to call. The germline V gene encodes CDR1 MDHEN and CDR2 SYDVKM. V was clipped by 7 bases and J by 8 bases, with 6 bases between them. The CDR3 runs to 10 residues. CDR3 region: CASNRDEQFF. In nucleotides, the CDR3 is TGTGCCAGCAACCGCGATGAGCAGTTCTTC.

The chain combines TRBV29-1 with TRBJ2-7; perhaps TRBD1 as D (5 bases). The CDR3 consists of 13 residues. The germline CDR1 and CDR2 sequences are SQVTM and ANQGSEA. V lost 6 bases and J 2 bases, leaving 14 bases between the germline ends. The CDR3 region has the DNA TGCAGCGTAGTACCCACAGGAGCCTACGAGCAGTACTTC. As protein: CSVVPTGAYEQYF.

About this clone itself: This sample includes further DNA sequences coding for the same CDR3. This chain connects TRBV30 to TRBJ1-2; 7 bases match TRBD1. The CDR3 length is 11 residues. The ends lost 4 bases at V and 5 bases at J; junction bases unmatched: 1. CDR1 and CDR2 from the germline V gene are GTSNPN and SVGIG (reference sequence). CDR3 sequence (DNA): TGTGCCTGGACAGGGGGTTATGGCTACACCTTC. This sequence encodes CAWTGGYGYTF.